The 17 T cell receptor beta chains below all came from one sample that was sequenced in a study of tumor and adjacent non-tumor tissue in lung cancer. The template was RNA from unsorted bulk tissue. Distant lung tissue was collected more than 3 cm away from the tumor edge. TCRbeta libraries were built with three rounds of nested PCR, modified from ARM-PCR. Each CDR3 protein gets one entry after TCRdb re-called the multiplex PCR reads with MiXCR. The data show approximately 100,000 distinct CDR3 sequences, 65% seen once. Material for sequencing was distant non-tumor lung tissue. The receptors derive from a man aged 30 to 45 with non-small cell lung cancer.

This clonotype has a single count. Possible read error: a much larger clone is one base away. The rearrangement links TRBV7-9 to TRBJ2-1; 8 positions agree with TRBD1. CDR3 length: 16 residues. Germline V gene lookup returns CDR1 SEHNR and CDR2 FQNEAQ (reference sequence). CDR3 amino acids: CTSSLQGVEKLDEQFF. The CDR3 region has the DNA TGTACCAGCAGCCTACAGGGGGTGGAAAAATTGGATGAGCAGTTCTTC.

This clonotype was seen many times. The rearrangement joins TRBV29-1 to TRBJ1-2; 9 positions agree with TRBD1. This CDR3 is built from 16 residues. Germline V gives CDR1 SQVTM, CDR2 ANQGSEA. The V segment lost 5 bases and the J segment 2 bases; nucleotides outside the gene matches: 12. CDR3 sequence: CSVRGTGRRENYGYTF. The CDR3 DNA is TGCAGCGTTCGTGGGACAGGGAGGAGAGAAAACTATGGCTACACCTTC.

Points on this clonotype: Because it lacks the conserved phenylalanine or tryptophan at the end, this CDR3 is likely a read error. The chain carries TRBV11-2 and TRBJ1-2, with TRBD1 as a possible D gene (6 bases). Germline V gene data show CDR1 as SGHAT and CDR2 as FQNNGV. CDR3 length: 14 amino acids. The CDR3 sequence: CASSPPGVNYAYTS. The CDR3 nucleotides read TGTGCCAGCAGCCCCCCAGGGGTTAACTATGCCTACACCTCC.

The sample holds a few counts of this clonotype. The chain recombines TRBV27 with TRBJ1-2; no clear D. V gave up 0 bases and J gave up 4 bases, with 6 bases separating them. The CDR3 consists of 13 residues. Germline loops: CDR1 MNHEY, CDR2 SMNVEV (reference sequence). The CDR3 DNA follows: TGTGCCAGCAGTTTATCGAGGAGCTATGGCTACACCTTC. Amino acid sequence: CASSLSRSYGYTF.

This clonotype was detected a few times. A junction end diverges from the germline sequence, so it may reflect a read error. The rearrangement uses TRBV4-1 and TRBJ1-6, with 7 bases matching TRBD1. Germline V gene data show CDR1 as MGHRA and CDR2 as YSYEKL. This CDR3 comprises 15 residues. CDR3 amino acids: CSSSQGTVANSPLHF. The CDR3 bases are TGCTCCAGCAGCCAGGGGACAGTGGCCAATTCACCCCTCCACTTT.

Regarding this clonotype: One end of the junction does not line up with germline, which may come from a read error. CDR3 sequence reads: CASSLAGGLYSEQFF. The CDR3 DNA sequence: TGTGCCAGCAGTTTAGCGGGGGGTCTTTACAGTGAGCAGTTCTTC. The rearrangement links TRBV6-2 or TRBV6-3 to TRBJ2-1; 10 nucleotides align to TRBD2. This CDR3 has 15 residues. Germline V lookup: CDR1 MNHEY, CDR2 SVGEGT.

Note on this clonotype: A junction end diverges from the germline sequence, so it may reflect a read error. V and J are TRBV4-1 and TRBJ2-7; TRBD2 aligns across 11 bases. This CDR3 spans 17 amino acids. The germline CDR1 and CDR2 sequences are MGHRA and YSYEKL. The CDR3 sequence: CANSQGLAGGPVDEQYF. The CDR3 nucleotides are TGCGCCAACAGCCAAGGCTTAGCGGGAGGGCCTGTTGACGAGCAGTACTTC.

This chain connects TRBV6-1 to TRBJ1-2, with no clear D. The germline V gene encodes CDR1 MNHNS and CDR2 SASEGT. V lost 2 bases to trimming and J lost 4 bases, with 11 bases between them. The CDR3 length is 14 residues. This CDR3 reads CASSETGGPYGYTF. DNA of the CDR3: TGTGCCAGCAGTGAAACCGGAGGGCCCTATGGCTACACCTTC.

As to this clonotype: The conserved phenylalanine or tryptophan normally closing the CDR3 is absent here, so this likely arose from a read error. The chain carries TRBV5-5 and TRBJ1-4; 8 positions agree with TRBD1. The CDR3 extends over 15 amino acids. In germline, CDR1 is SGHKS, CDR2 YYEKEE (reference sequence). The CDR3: CGSSRQTGGGEKLFS. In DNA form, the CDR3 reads TGTGGCAGCAGCCGGCAAACAGGGGGGGGTGAAAAACTGTTTTCT.

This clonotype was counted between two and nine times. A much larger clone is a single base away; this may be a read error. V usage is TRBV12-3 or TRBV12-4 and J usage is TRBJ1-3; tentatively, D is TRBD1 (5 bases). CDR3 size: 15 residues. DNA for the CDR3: TGTGCCAGCAGTCCGGGGACTGGCTCTGGAAACACCATGTATTTT. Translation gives CASSPGTGSGNTMYF.

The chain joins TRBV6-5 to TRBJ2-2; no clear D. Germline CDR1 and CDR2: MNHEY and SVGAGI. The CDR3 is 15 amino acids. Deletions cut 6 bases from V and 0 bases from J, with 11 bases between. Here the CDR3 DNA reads TGTGCCAGCAGAGACTCGCCACCGAACACCGGGGAGCTGTTTTTT. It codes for CASRDSPPNTGELFF.

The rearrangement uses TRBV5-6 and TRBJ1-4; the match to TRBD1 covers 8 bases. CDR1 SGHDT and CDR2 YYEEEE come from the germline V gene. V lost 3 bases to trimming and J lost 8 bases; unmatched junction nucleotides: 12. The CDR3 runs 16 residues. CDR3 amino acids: CASSSWGQADREKLFF. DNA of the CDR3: TGTGCCAGCAGCTCGTGGGGACAGGCAGATCGCGAAAAACTGTTTTTT.

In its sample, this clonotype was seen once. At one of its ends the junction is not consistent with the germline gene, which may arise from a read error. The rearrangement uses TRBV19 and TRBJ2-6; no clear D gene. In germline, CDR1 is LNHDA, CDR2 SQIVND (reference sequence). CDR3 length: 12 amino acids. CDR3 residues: CASLSGPNVLTF. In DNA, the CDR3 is TGTGCCAGTTTATCTGGGCCCAACGTCCTGACTTTC.

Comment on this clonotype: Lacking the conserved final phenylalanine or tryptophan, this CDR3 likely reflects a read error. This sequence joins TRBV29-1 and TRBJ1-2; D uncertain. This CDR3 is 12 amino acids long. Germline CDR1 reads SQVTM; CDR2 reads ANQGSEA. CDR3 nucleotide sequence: TGCAGTGTTGCGAACAGCTACTATGGCTACACCTTA. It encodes CSVANSYYGYTL.

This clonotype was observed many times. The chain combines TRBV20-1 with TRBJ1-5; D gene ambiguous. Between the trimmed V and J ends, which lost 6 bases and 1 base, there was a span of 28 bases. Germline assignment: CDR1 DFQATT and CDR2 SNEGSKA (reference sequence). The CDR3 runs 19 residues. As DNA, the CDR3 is TGCAGTGCAACCCAAAGCAGCGGACGGATTTTGGGAAGCAATCAGCCCCAGCATTTT. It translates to CSATQSSGRILGSNQPQHF.

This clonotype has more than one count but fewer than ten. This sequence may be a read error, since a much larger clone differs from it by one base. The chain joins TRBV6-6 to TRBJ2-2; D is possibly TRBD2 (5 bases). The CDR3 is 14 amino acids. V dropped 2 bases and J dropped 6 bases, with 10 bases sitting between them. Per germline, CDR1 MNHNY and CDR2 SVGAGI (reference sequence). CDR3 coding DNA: TGTGCCAGCAGTTACGCGGTGGGAGCCGGGGAGCTGTTTTTT. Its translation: CASSYAVGAGELFF.

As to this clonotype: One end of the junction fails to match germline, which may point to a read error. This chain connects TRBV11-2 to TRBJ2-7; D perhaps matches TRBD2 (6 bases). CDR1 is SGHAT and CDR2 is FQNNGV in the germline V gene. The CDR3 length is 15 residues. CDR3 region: CACSFTTGGPYEQYF. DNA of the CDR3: TGTGCCTGCAGCTTCACGACCGGGGGTCCCTACGAGCAGTACTTC.